This is a list of T cell receptor beta chains from one sample in a study of control samples from healthy donors and cancer patients. The protocol was immunoSEQ multiplex PCR, while the TCRdb copy is restricted to in-frame clones and leaves out a portion. The repertoire has some 160,000 clones, more than 85% of them found once; the top ten carry approximately 0.7%. The sample consisted of blood. The source is a young woman in good health. CDR3s include the opening cysteine and the closing phenylalanine or tryptophan. Clone sizes are given selectively: once, few, many, or a class where the clone is expanded.

V,J,size,CDR3
TRBV4-2,TRBJ1-2,NA,CASSQDAASNYGYTF
TRBV19,TRBJ1-3,NA,CASSRRDSSGNTIYF
TRBV4-1,TRBJ2-5,NA,CASSQVGQPGSQYF
TRBV19,TRBJ1-4,NA,CASSPYATNEKLFF
TRBV2,TRBJ2-2,NA,CASSDPDRENTGELFF
TRBV15,TRBJ1-5,NA,CATSRDPGVGSNQPQHF
TRBV7-8,TRBJ2-3,NA,CASSLVRFSSTDTQYF
TRBV7-9,TRBJ2-1,NA,CASSLYLADNEQFF
TRBV6-5,TRBJ1-2,NA,CASSYRETYGYTF
TRBV7-2,TRBJ1-5,once,CASSLPYSNQPQHF
TRBV2,TRBJ2-7,NA,CASRLGGGSGNEQYF
TRBV11-2,TRBJ2-7,NA,CASSLGGWQYF
TRBV6-5,TRBJ2-4,NA,CASSLYPEGAKNIQYF
TRBV6-5,TRBJ1-2,NA,CASSYSEGGGYTF
TRBV3-1/TRBV3-2,TRBJ2-6,NA,CASSPEGWEFSGANVLTF
TRBV18,TRBJ1-6,NA,CASSPGQGYSPLHF
TRBV7-8,TRBJ2-3,once,CASSSVYGTTDTQYF
TRBV9,TRBJ2-2,NA,CASSVAQNTGELFF
TRBV28,TRBJ1-5,once,CASSLSSAGGGGPQHF
TRBV4-1,TRBJ2-5,NA,CASSQEETQYF
TRBV12-3/TRBV12-4,TRBJ1-2,NA,CASSFRDIYGYTF
TRBV6-4,TRBJ2-2,NA,CASSDSSSNTGELFF
TRBV6-2/TRBV6-3,TRBJ2-2,NA,CASSSYSRGSAGELFF
TRBV24-1,TRBJ2-1,NA,CATSDGGRNNEQFF
TRBV24-1,TRBJ2-5,once,CATSAAPGTAQETQYF
TRBV6-2/TRBV6-3,TRBJ2-1,NA,CASSYTGLSYNEQFF
TRBV10-3,TRBJ1-5,NA,CAISRTQDQPQHF
TRBV27,TRBJ2-1,NA,CASSFGDGRLNEQFF
TRBV3-1/TRBV3-2,TRBJ1-6,NA,CASSQSSGGGSNSPLHF
TRBV28,TRBJ2-1,NA,CASSSGTGVWNEQFF
TRBV5-5,TRBJ1-4,NA,CASSSGFSVGKLFF
TRBV20-1,TRBJ2-1,NA,CSAVLYNEQFF
TRBV29-1,TRBJ2-7,NA,CSVEEQGYEQYF
TRBV29-1,TRBJ1-2,NA,CSVGFGDYGYTF